Shown below are 15 T cell receptor beta chains from a single sample sequenced in a study of shared clonotypes between healthy human individuals. Sequencing used immunoSEQ multiplex PCR; TCRdb keeps in-frame clones, though not all of them. The sample includes 1,400,000 or so clones, 98% seen only once; the top ten take 0.36%. The material sequenced was naive CD4+ T cells sorted from blood. Subset noted: CD45RA+ positively selected. Receptors were obtained from a man aged 25-45 years in good health.

This clone has only one observation. V and J are TRBV2 and TRBJ2-7, with 14 bases lining up with TRBD2. The CDR3 length is 18 residues. The germline CDR1 and CDR2 sequences are SNHLY and FYNNEI. The trim removed 7 bases at V and 1 base at J, leaving 12 bases unmatched. CDR3 nucleotides: TGTGCCAGCAAGTGGAAGACTAGCGGGAGGGCCGAGTCCTACGAGCAGTACTTC. Protein product: CASKWKTSGRAESYEQYF.

This clone has only one observation. This rearrangement joins TRBV11-2 to TRBJ2-7; the match to TRBD1 covers 7 bases. The junction had 14 bases not matched to a gene; V was cut back by 4 bases and J by 5 bases. CDR1 and CDR2 from the germline V gene are SGHAT and FQNNGV. The CDR3 contains 16 residues. The CDR3 region has the DNA TGTGCCAGCAGCTCCCGACAGGGCTCAATTTTGGACGAGCAGTACTTC. Translation: CASSSRQGSILDEQYF.

The V call is TRBV5-1, the J call TRBJ2-3, with 7 nucleotides matching TRBD2. CDR1 is SGHRS, CDR2 YFSETQ, per germline. The J segment lost 4 bases and the V segment lost 4 bases, leaving 6 bases of the junction unmatched. This CDR3 is 14 amino acids long. CDR3 amino acids: CASSGGSPADTQYF. The CDR3 DNA is TGCGCCAGCAGCGGCGGGAGTCCGGCAGATACGCAGTATTTT.

The genes are TRBV7-2 and TRBJ2-3; D is unclear. V shed 2 bases and J shed 5 bases, with 14 bases lying between them. This CDR3 contains 15 residues. Looked up from germline, CDR1 is SGHTA and CDR2 is FQGNSA. The CDR3 DNA reads TGTGCCAGCAGCTTATCCCCCCCAAGGGAAGATACGCAGTATTTT. Its protein is CASSLSPPREDTQYF.

J is TRBJ1-1 and V is TRBV2; D possibly corresponds to TRBD1 (6 bases). Trimming removed 7 bases at V and 1 base at J, with 7 bases between. The CDR3 consists of 12 residues. Germline-derived CDR1 and CDR2 are SNHLY and FYNNEI. CDR3 in DNA: TGTGCCAGCACAGGGGAGAACACTGAAGCTTTCTTT. Its protein product is CASTGENTEAFF.

The chain is built from TRBV6-5 and TRBJ2-1; D is uncertain. The V gene's germline CDR1 is MNHEY and CDR2 SVGAGI. The CDR3 consists of 15 residues. The V gene lost 5 bases and the J gene lost 0 bases, with 11 bases spanning the gap. CDR3: CASSPLFSSYNEQFF. CDR3 bases: TGTGCCAGCAGTCCTCTGTTTAGCTCCTACAATGAGCAGTTCTTC.

The V gene is TRBV9, the J gene TRBJ1-2, with TRBD1 matching over 7 bases. The CDR3 runs 12 residues. Germline CDR1 and CDR2: SGDLS and YYNGEE. V shed 3 bases, J shed 7 bases, and the junction held 3 bases outside the gene matches. This chain's CDR3 is CASSETGFGYTF. CDR3 nucleotides: TGTGCCAGCAGCGAGACAGGGTTTGGCTACACCTTC.

The chain uses TRBV28 and TRBJ2-3; 11 nucleotides line up with TRBD2. The CDR3 has 13 amino acids. Germline V gene data show CDR1 as MDHEN and CDR2 as SYDVKM. The CDR3, as DNA: TGTGGCCTTAGCGGGAGGGCCTCAGATACGCAGTATTTT. As protein: CGLSGRASDTQYF.

The genes are TRBV28 and TRBJ1-1, with unresolved D. Germline CDR1 is MDHEN and CDR2 is SYDVKM. The CDR3 sequence is 14 residues long. V dropped 7 bases and J dropped 4 bases, with 16 bases sitting between them. The CDR3 is CASISGAGFTEAFF. The CDR3 coding sequence is TGTGCCAGCATATCGGGAGCTGGTTTCACTGAAGCTTTCTTT.

The genes are TRBV5-4 and TRBJ1-4; D not certain. This CDR3 spans 13 amino acids. The V end lost 3 bases, the J end lost 0 bases, and 3 bases lay between the germline ends. Per germline, CDR1 SGHNT and CDR2 YYREEE (reference sequence). CDR3 sequence (DNA): TGTGCCAGCAGCTCTTCAACTAATGAAAAACTGTTTTTT. The encoded protein is CASSSSTNEKLFF.

This chain links TRBV25-1 with TRBJ2-5, with TRBD2 as a possible D gene (5 bases). The V end was cut by 10 bases, the J end by 1 base, with 13 bases between. The germline V gene encodes CDR1 MGHDK and CDR2 SYGVNS. The CDR3 totals 13 residues. CDR3 sequence (DNA): TGTGCCACGGGGAAGGAGGTCCAAGAGACCCAGTACTTC. This gives the protein CATGKEVQETQYF. Drawing the rest from reference TRBV25-1 and TRBJ2-5, the complete variable domain is EADIYQTPRYLVIGTGKKITLECSQTMGHDKMYWYQQDPGMELHLIHYSYGVNSTEKGDLSSESTVSRIRTEHFPLTLESARPSHTSQYLCATGKEVQETQYFGPGTRLLVL.

The rearrangement joins TRBV7-6 to TRBJ2-3; 7 nucleotides match TRBD2. CDR3 size: 19 residues. Trimming removed 5 bases from V and 0 bases from J; junction bases left unmatched: 17. Germline-derived CDR1 and CDR2 are SGHVS and FNYEAQ. The CDR3 DNA follows: TGTGCCAGCAGCCAACTAGCGCCTCCTCCCCTTTGGAGCACAGATACGCAGTATTTT. Translating it yields CASSQLAPPPLWSTDTQYF.

The V call is TRBV7-8, the J call TRBJ2-3; a weak D match, TRBD2 (6 bases). Trimming pared 3 bases from V and 4 bases from J, leaving 14 bases between. The germline gives CDR1 SGHVS, CDR2 FQNEAQ. The CDR3 is made up of 15 amino acids. This CDR3 is CASSFRGSWSDTQYF. CDR3 DNA: TGTGCCAGCAGCTTTCGGGGGAGTTGGTCAGATACGCAGTATTTT.

The chain is built from TRBV7-2 and TRBJ1-5, with 9 bases matching TRBD1. V gave up 5 bases and J gave up 7 bases; unmatched junction bases: 6. Germline values: CDR1 SGHTA, CDR2 FQGNSA. This CDR3 is built from 14 residues. The CDR3 loop reads CASSPTGGRQPQHF. The CDR3 DNA reads TGTGCCAGCAGCCCGACAGGGGGACGACAGCCCCAGCATTTT.

This chain joins TRBV2 and TRBJ2-7; D ambiguous. The CDR3 is 14 amino acids. V was cut by 4 bases and J by 3 bases, with 13 bases left in between. The germline CDR1 and CDR2 sequences are SNHLY and FYNNEI. The chain's CDR3 is CASSAMTTRYEQYF. In nucleotides, the CDR3 is TGTGCCAGCAGTGCTATGACGACGCGCTACGAGCAGTACTTC.